These T cell receptor beta chains were read from a single sample in a study of Graves' ophthalmopathy and Graves' hyperthyroidism. TCRdb reprocessed the multiplex PCR reads via MiXCR and lists one record per CDR3 protein. The sample contains under 350,000 distinct CDR3 sequences, roughly a sixth of which appear only once. Sequenced sample: peripheral blood. The receptors were gathered from an adult man with Graves' ophthalmopathy. CDR3s include the opening cysteine and the closing phenylalanine or tryptophan. The order of the fields is V gene, clone size, J gene, D gene, CDR3 DNA, CDR3 protein. The D gene is left open where the match is weak. Size is omitted from some rows. Given values are once, few, many or a class for expanded clones.

V: TRBV6-1
size: .
J: TRBJ1-5
D: .
DNA: TGTGCCAGCAGTCCGAACAGTGTTCATCAGCCCCAGCATTTT
CDR3: CASSPNSVHQPQHF

V: TRBV6-5
size: many
J: TRBJ1-2
D: .
DNA: TGTGCCAGCAGTTCATCACAGGGTTGGGGCTACACCTTC
CDR3: CASSSSQGWGYTF

V: TRBV30
size: many
J: TRBJ1-2
D: .
DNA: TGTGCCTGGAGTGTAACTATCCGGGAAGGCTACACCTTC
CDR3: CAWSVTIREGYTF

V: TRBV6-2/TRBV6-3
size: many
J: TRBJ2-5
D: TRBD1
DNA: TGTGCCAGCACGGACAGGCTAGACGGGGAGACCCAGTACTTC
CDR3: CASTDRLDGETQYF

V: TRBV27
size: many
J: TRBJ2-7
D: .
DNA: TGTGCCAGCAGTTTATGGGGGGGGCCTAAGAACGAGCAGTACTTC
CDR3: CASSLWGGPKNEQYF

V: TRBV20-1
size: many
J: TRBJ2-7
D: .
DNA: TGCAGTGCTAGATCCCTGGGGCGTTTCAGTCTCGGGGAGCAGTACTTC
CDR3: CSARSLGRFSLGEQYF

V: TRBV30
size: once
J: TRBJ2-5
D: TRBD2
DNA: TGTGCCCCGGGGGGTGGAGAGACCCAGTACTTC
CDR3: CAPGGGETQYF

V: TRBV6-4
size: many
J: TRBJ2-7
D: TRBD1
DNA: TGTGCCAGCAGTGCCTCCCTTTGGACAGGGGGCATCAACGAGCAGTACTTC
CDR3: CASSASLWTGGINEQYF

V: TRBV6-1
size: .
J: TRBJ2-5
D: .
DNA: TGTGCCAGCAGGAGACCAGGGCAAGAGACCCAGTACTTC
CDR3: CASRRPGQETQYF

V: TRBV19
size: many
J: TRBJ1-3
D: .
DNA: TGTGCCAGTACCGACAGTCACTCTGGAAACACCATATATTTT
CDR3: CASTDSHSGNTIYF

V: TRBV6-5
size: .
J: TRBJ2-5
D: .
DNA: TGTGCCAGCATGGGTTTCGGAGAGACCCAGTACTTC
CDR3: CASMGFGETQYF

V: TRBV2
size: .
J: TRBJ2-7
D: TRBD2
DNA: TGTGCCAGCAGCGAGCCTAGCGGAGGGGCCTACGAGCAGTACTTC
CDR3: CASSEPSGGAYEQYF

V: TRBV6-2/TRBV6-3
size: many
J: TRBJ2-7
D: .
DNA: TGTGCCAGCAGTTCTATGTTACTAGGCGAGCAGTACTTC
CDR3: CASSSMLLGEQYF

V: TRBV6-1
size: .
J: TRBJ1-1
D: .
DNA: TGTGCCAGTACTAAAGTCCCGGAAGGGAGTGAAGCTTTCTTT
CDR3: CASTKVPEGSEAFF

V: TRBV2
size: many
J: TRBJ2-5
D: .
DNA: TGTGCCAGCAAGGTCGACGCCCAAGAGACCCAGTACTTC
CDR3: CASKVDAQETQYF

V: TRBV7-2
size: .
J: TRBJ2-2
D: TRBD1
DNA: TGTGCCAGCAGCCAGGGGGTTTCGAACACCGGGGAGCTGTTTTTT
CDR3: CASSQGVSNTGELFF

V: TRBV5-1
size: many
J: TRBJ2-7
D: TRBD1
DNA: TGCGCCAGCAGCTTGGATAGGGGGCAAGAGCAGTACTTC
CDR3: CASSLDRGQEQYF

V: TRBV12-3/TRBV12-4
size: many
J: TRBJ1-2
D: .
DNA: TGTGCCAGCAGTGTAGCTGGTGGGCTGCATGGCTACACCTTC
CDR3: CASSVAGGLHGYTF

V: TRBV6-1
size: many
J: TRBJ2-7
D: TRBD1
DNA: TGTGCCAGCAGTGCGGGACAGGGGGACGAGCAGTACTTC
CDR3: CASSAGQGDEQYF

V: TRBV28
size: many
J: TRBJ2-7
D: TRBD1
DNA: TGTGCCAGCAGGGGGACAGGGACGTTCTACGAGCAGTACTTC
CDR3: CASRGTGTFYEQYF

V: TRBV4-2
size: few
J: TRBJ1-5
D: .
DNA: TGTGCCAGCAGCCAAGGAAGAAGAATTTATAGCAATCAGCCCCAGCATTTT
CDR3: CASSQGRRIYSNQPQHF

V: TRBV12-3/TRBV12-4
size: many
J: TRBJ1-3
D: .
DNA: TGTGCCAGCAGTACTCAGGGCGCTACCGTTGGAAACACCATATATTTT
CDR3: CASSTQGATVGNTIYF

V: TRBV7-9
size: .
J: TRBJ1-2
D: .
DNA: TGTGCCAGCAGCTTTGAGCCGGGGGGCTATGGCTACACCTTC
CDR3: CASSFEPGGYGYTF

V: TRBV6-5
size: many
J: TRBJ2-6
D: .
DNA: TGTGCCAGCAGTTACGTGAGGAGAGGGGCCAACGTCCTGACTTTC
CDR3: CASSYVRRGANVLTF

V: TRBV6-1
size: many
J: TRBJ2-7
D: TRBD1
DNA: TGTGCCAGCAGTGCCTCGGGACAGACCTACGAGCAGTACTTC
CDR3: CASSASGQTYEQYF

V: TRBV25-1
size: many
J: TRBJ2-2
D: .
DNA: TGTGCCAGCAGTGAATGGGCCCAGGGGATTACCGGGGAGCTGTTTTTT
CDR3: CASSEWAQGITGELFF

V: TRBV20-1
size: many
J: TRBJ1-2
D: .
DNA: TGCAGTGCTAGCTTGGCGGGGCGAGCCGGGTATGGCTACACCTTC
CDR3: CSASLAGRAGYGYTF

V: TRBV28
size: .
J: TRBJ2-4
D: .
DNA: TGTGCCAGCAGTTTTCCCGGTAGGGGCATTCAGTACTTC
CDR3: CASSFPGRGIQYF

V: TRBV6-5
size: many
J: TRBJ2-5
D: TRBD2
DNA: TGTGCCATAACGGGGGGGTGGTACCAAGAGACCCAGTACTTC
CDR3: CAITGGWYQETQYF

V: TRBV4-1
size: .
J: TRBJ2-7
D: TRBD1
DNA: TGCGCCAGCAGCCAGACTGGACAGGGCCGGTACGAGCAGTACTTC
CDR3: CASSQTGQGRYEQYF

V: TRBV6-1
size: many
J: TRBJ2-7
D: TRBD1
DNA: TGTGCCAGCAGTGAGACAGGGTCCCACGAGCAGTACTTC
CDR3: CASSETGSHEQYF

V: TRBV7-3
size: .
J: TRBJ2-5
D: TRBD2
DNA: TGTGCCAGCAACGATCCAGCGGGGGGGCCTGAGACCCAGTACTTC
CDR3: CASNDPAGGPETQYF

V: TRBV13
size: many
J: TRBJ1-1
D: TRBD1
DNA: TGTGCCAGCAGCTTAGAGACAGGGCCCTCTGAAGCTTTCTTT
CDR3: CASSLETGPSEAFF

V: TRBV25-1
size: .
J: TRBJ1-1
D: .
DNA: TGTGCCAGCCAACCGGGACACAACACTGAAGCTTTCTTT
CDR3: CASQPGHNTEAFF

V: TRBV15
size: .
J: TRBJ1-1
D: TRBD1
DNA: TGTGCCACCAGCCCTCCCCCTGGACAGGGTGGGACTGAAGCTTTCTTT
CDR3: CATSPPPGQGGTEAFF

V: TRBV27
size: many
J: TRBJ2-7
D: TRBD1
DNA: TGTGCCAGCAGTTTACTGGGACAGGTCTACGAGCAGTACTTC
CDR3: CASSLLGQVYEQYF